Shown below are 5 T cell receptor beta chains from a single sample sequenced in a study of blood T cells in healthy people across ages (dated by TCRdb to between 2014 and 2017). Libraries were made using 5' RACE. Sequencer: Illumina HiSeq 2500. A second about 6 to 11 cycle PCR used a sample-barcoded 5' primer and a J-beta primer mix. TCRdb reworked the public reads: Q25 trimming with fastp, MiXCR clone assembly, productive beta chains retained. Every distinct CDR3 protein forms one entry, paired with its most common genes and DNA. For this sample there are roughly 1.6 million distinct CDR3 sequences; roughly 30% appear just once. 11% of the sample belongs to the ten largest clones. Sequenced: blood. All receptors derive from a woman under 40 in good health.

The rearrangement joins TRBV11-2 to TRBJ2-2; 7 nucleotides line up with TRBD2. This CDR3 has 17 amino acids. Trimming at V came to 1 base and at J to 5 bases, leaving 10 bases not matched to a gene. Germline-derived CDR1 and CDR2 are SGHAT and FQNNGV. The CDR3 spells CASSLVPGLNRTGELFF. In DNA, the CDR3 is TGTGCCAGCAGCTTAGTCCCGGGACTAAATCGGACCGGGGAGCTGTTTTTT.

This clonotype was found a few times. V usage is TRBV20-1 and J usage is TRBJ1-6; D unresolved. Germline V gives CDR1 DFQATT, CDR2 SNEGSKA (reference sequence). This CDR3 has 14 amino acids. Trimming shortened V by 6 bases and J by 7 bases, and 16 bases separated the two germline ends. The CDR3 region is CSALSPRPNSPLHF. CDR3 sequence (DNA): TGCAGTGCCCTGAGCCCCAGGCCCAATTCACCCCTCCACTTT.

This clonotype was seen only a few times. This sequence joins TRBV20-1 and TRBJ2-3; 7 nucleotides match TRBD2. The germline V gene encodes CDR1 DFQATT and CDR2 SNEGSKA (reference sequence). V gave up 6 bases and J gave up 2 bases; unmatched junction bases: 8. This CDR3 is built from 14 residues. The CDR3 loop reads CSATSASNTDTQYF. The CDR3 nucleotides are TGCAGTGCCACTAGCGCATCCAACACAGATACGCAGTATTTT.

The V and J genes are TRBV5-1 and TRBJ2-7; 10 bases align to TRBD2. Losses at the gene ends were 0 bases for V and 0 bases for J; bases not matched to a gene: 6. Per the germline V gene, CDR1 is SGHRS and CDR2 is YFSETQ. The CDR3 totals 17 residues. The CDR3 reads CASSLAGASGSSYEQYF. The CDR3 DNA is TGCGCCAGCAGCTTGGCCGGGGCTAGCGGGAGCTCCTACGAGCAGTACTTC. Supplemented by reference TRBV5-1 and TRBJ2-7, the full variable domain reads KAGVTQTPRYLIKTRGQQVTLSCSPISGHRSVSWYQQTPGQGLQFLFEYFSETQRNKGNFPGRFSGRQFSNSRSEMNVSTLELGDSALYLCASSLAGASGSSYEQYFGPGTRLTVT.

This clonotype was picked up a small number of times. V usage is TRBV7-9 and J usage is TRBJ2-1, with 9 bases fitting TRBD2. Unmatched junction bases numbered 16, after V lost 6 bases and J lost 7 bases. The CDR3 covers 17 residues. Germline CDR1 SEHNR, CDR2 FQNEAQ (reference sequence). CDR3 residues: CASRHLLGGRARNEQFF. In DNA form, the CDR3 reads TGTGCCAGCAGACACCTTTTGGGCGGGAGGGCTCGTAATGAGCAGTTCTTC.